These 25 T cell receptor beta chains were sequenced from one sample in a study of cytomegalovirus exposure and HLA in healthy donors. The PCR used 60 Vbeta and 13 Jbeta primers. Clones were sequenced by immunoSEQ multiplex PCR, and TCRdb holds only the in-frame ones, with some missing. The sample gives around 110,000 clones, about four fifths of which show up once; about a fifth is in the top ten. Sequenced input: PBMCs. These receptors all stem from a man aged 25-40 years in good health and CMV-seropositive.

This chain connects TRBV28 to TRBJ2-7; D not resolved. Trimming pared 3 bases from V and 2 bases from J, leaving 8 bases between. Germline values: CDR1 MDHEN, CDR2 SYDVKM. This CDR3 contains 13 residues. This CDR3 reads CASSLIGPYEQYF. CDR3 coding DNA: TGTGCCAGCAGTTTGATTGGCCCCTACGAGCAGTACTTC.

The CDR3 bases are TGTGCCAGGGGAGGATACAGGGGGCTTCCCTACAATGAGCAGTTCTTC. Encoded protein: CARGGYRGLPYNEQFF. The chain recombines TRBV11-1 with TRBJ2-1; TRBD1 matches at 9 bases. From germline, CDR1 is SGHAT and CDR2 FQDESV (reference sequence). Unmatched junction bases numbered 11, after V lost 9 bases and J lost 2 bases. The CDR3 runs to 16 residues.

The genes are TRBV19 and TRBJ1-1; perhaps TRBD1 as D (5 bases). This CDR3 comprises 13 residues. V was clipped by 6 bases and J by 0 bases, with 8 bases between them. Germline CDR1 and CDR2: LNHDA and SQIVND (reference sequence). The CDR3 DNA is TGTGCCAGTAGCTCGACAGTGAACACTGAAGCTTTCTTT. Protein sequence: CASSSTVNTEAFF.

The table lists this clone with a few counts. The V gene is TRBV2, the J gene TRBJ1-2; D might be TRBD1 (6 bases). Trimming removed 6 bases from V and 8 bases from J, with 16 bases in between. The germline V gene has CDR1 SNHLY and CDR2 FYNNEI. The CDR3 spans 13 residues. The CDR3 loop is CASSNRVSGGYTF. Here the CDR3 DNA reads TGTGCCAGCAGCAACAGGGTCTCGGGGGGCTACACCTTC.

The J gene is TRBJ2-5, the V gene TRBV7-7; possibly TRBD2 for D (5 bases). This CDR3 contains 13 residues. Germline loops: CDR1 SSHAT, CDR2 FNYEAQ (reference sequence). V was clipped by 1 base and J by 7 bases, with 10 bases between them. The CDR3 DNA follows: TGTGCCAGCAGCTTAGACGGGGTGGGGACCCAGTACTTC. This sequence encodes CASSLDGVGTQYF.

V is TRBV5-4 and J is TRBJ2-1; D may be TRBD2 (7 bases). V was clipped by 0 bases and J by 6 bases, with 13 bases between them. Germline CDR1 is SGHNT and CDR2 is YYREEE (reference sequence). The CDR3 runs 15 residues. The CDR3, as DNA: TGTGCCAGCAGCTTGGTGGGGGGGCGGAGCAATGAGCAGTTCTTC. As protein: CASSLVGGRSNEQFF. The entire variable domain, with the rest obtained from reference TRBV5-4 and TRBJ2-1, is as follows: ETGVTQSPTHLIKTRGQQVTLRCSSQSGHNTVSWYQQALGQGPQFIFQYYREEENGRGNFPPRFSGLQFPNYSSELNVNALELDDSALYLCASSLVGGRSNEQFFGPGTRLTVL.

V usage is TRBV13 and J usage is TRBJ2-1; D is possibly TRBD2 (5 bases). This CDR3 is built from 13 residues. Germline-derived CDR1 and CDR2 are PRHDT and FYEKMQ (reference sequence). The V end lost 0 bases, the J end lost 10 bases, and 10 bases lay between the germline ends. The CDR3 region has the DNA TGTGCCAGCAGCTTAGGTAGAGGGTTCGAGCAGTTCTTC. The encoded protein is CASSLGRGFEQFF.

The chain employs TRBV27 and TRBJ2-1; 7 bases align to TRBD1. V shed 5 bases, J shed 12 bases, and the junction held 7 bases outside the gene matches. The germline CDR1 and CDR2 sequences are MNHEY and SMNVEV (reference sequence). The CDR3 extends over 12 amino acids. CDR3 residues: CASSPPDRRQFF. CDR3 in DNA: TGTGCCAGCAGTCCCCCGGACAGGAGGCAGTTCTTC.

This rearrangement joins TRBV11-2 to TRBJ2-3; 8 bases match TRBD1. The CDR3 is 17 amino acids. Per the germline V gene, CDR1 is SGHAT and CDR2 is FQNNGV. Trimming cost V 1 base and J 3 bases; bases outside gene matches: 9. The DNA of the CDR3 is TGTGCCAGCAGCTTAGTCGCCCACAGGGGGTCTACAGATACGCAGTATTTT. This sequence encodes CASSLVAHRGSTDTQYF.

The rearrangement joins TRBV5-1 to TRBJ2-3; TRBD1 might be the D (6 bases). The CDR3 length is 14 residues. CDR1 and CDR2 (germline): SGHRS, YFSETQ. The V gene lost 6 bases and the J gene lost 3 bases, with 14 bases spanning the gap. The CDR3 nucleotides are TGCGCCAGCACACCCTCACAGGGAACAGATACGCAGTATTTT. It encodes CASTPSQGTDTQYF.

This clone was counted between two and nine times. V is TRBV6-4 and J is TRBJ2-1; 9 bases fit TRBD1. Germline assignment: CDR1 MRHNA and CDR2 SNTAGT. The CDR3 loop spans 16 amino acids. V trimming: 2 bases; J trimming: 5 bases; junction bases outside the gene matches: 7. The CDR3 loop reads CASSDQRTGDHNEQFF. CDR3 nucleotide sequence: TGTGCCAGCAGTGACCAACGGACAGGGGACCACAATGAGCAGTTCTTC.

V usage is TRBV28 and J usage is TRBJ1-5; tentative D call: TRBD1 (5 bases). The germline gives CDR1 MDHEN, CDR2 SYDVKM. V was pared by 1 base and J by 6 bases, with 16 bases between. This CDR3 has 16 residues. The CDR3 loop reads CASSLFQGGSGQPQHF. CDR3 nucleotide sequence: TGTGCCAGCAGTTTATTTCAGGGAGGAAGTGGTCAGCCCCAGCATTTT.

Concerning this clone: The sample has other DNA sequences that encode this CDR3 too. The rearrangement links TRBV10-2 to TRBJ1-2; D is unresolved. This CDR3 region has 13 residues. Germline V gene sequence: CDR1 WSHSY, CDR2 SAAADI. V shed 0 bases and J shed 8 bases, with 10 bases lying between them. CDR3 DNA: TGCGCCAGCAGTGAGTCGATGGGAGGGGGCTACACCTTC. Translated: CASSESMGGGYTF.

This clone was detected a few times. This sequence joins TRBV5-1 and TRBJ2-3; TRBD2 agrees at 9 bases. The V segment lost 4 bases and the J segment 2 bases; nucleotides outside the gene matches: 8. Germline V lookup: CDR1 SGHRS, CDR2 YFSETQ. This CDR3 comprises 16 residues. The chain's CDR3 is CASSHGSGGYTDTQYF. As DNA, the CDR3 is TGCGCCAGCAGCCACGGTAGCGGGGGTTACACAGATACGCAGTATTTT.

The rearrangement uses TRBV28 and TRBJ2-2; tentatively, D is TRBD2 (5 bases). Germline CDR1 and CDR2: MDHEN and SYDVKM. The V gene lost 2 bases and the J gene lost 4 bases, with 17 bases spanning the gap. The CDR3 covers 17 residues. CDR3 region: CASSLKSWSGGTGELFF. The CDR3 bases are TGTGCCAGCAGTTTAAAGAGCTGGAGCGGCGGCACCGGGGAGCTGTTTTTT.

V and J are TRBV19 and TRBJ1-2; TRBD1 aligns across 7 bases. Germline assignment: CDR1 LNHDA and CDR2 SQIVND (reference sequence). The CDR3 totals 13 residues. The junction had 6 bases not matched to a gene; V was cut back by 7 bases and J by 4 bases. In DNA, the CDR3 is TGTGCCAGTACAGGGGGTATGGGCTATGGCTACACCTTC. It is translated as CASTGGMGYGYTF.

This clone occurred once. This chain links TRBV10-3 with TRBJ1-2, with D perhaps matching TRBD1 (5 bases). This CDR3 spans 14 amino acids. CDR1 is ENHRY, CDR2 SYGVKD, per germline. Between the trimmed V and J ends, which lost 6 bases and 5 bases, there was a span of 16 bases. The CDR3 region is CAIRDDKGSYGYTF. The CDR3 nucleotides read TGTGCCATCAGAGATGACAAGGGGTCGTATGGCTACACCTTC.

The chain employs TRBV25-1 and TRBJ1-4, with TRBD1 as a possible D gene (5 bases). Deletions cut 6 bases from V and 8 bases from J, with 10 bases between. This CDR3 has 12 residues. Per the germline V gene, CDR1 is MGHDK and CDR2 is SYGVNS. The CDR3 nucleotides read TGTGCCAGCAGGGGGCCTTGGGAAAAACTGTTTTTT. Translation: CASRGPWEKLFF. Looking up the rest from reference TRBV25-1 and TRBJ1-4 gives the full variable domain: EADIYQTPRYLVIGTGKKITLECSQTMGHDKMYWYQQDPGMELHLIHYSYGVNSTEKGDLSSESTVSRIRTEHFPLTLESARPSHTSQYLCASRGPWEKLFFGSGTQLSVL.

J is TRBJ1-1 and V is TRBV11-3; a weak D match, TRBD1 (6 bases). Germline values: CDR1 SGHNT, CDR2 YENEEA. The V end was cut by 2 bases, the J end by 3 bases, with 10 bases between. This CDR3 is built from 14 residues. The chain's CDR3 is CASSLYREDTEAFF. CDR3 sequence (DNA): TGTGCCAGCAGCTTATACAGGGAAGACACTGAAGCTTTCTTT. Full variable domain (rest looked up from reference TRBV11-3 and TRBJ1-1): EAGVVQSPRYKIIEKKQPVAFWCNPISGHNTLYWYLQNLGQGPELLIRYENEEAVDDSQLPKDRFSAERLKGVDSTLKIQPAELGDSAVYLCASSLYREDTEAFFGQGTRLTVV.

This clone has only one observation. The chain uses TRBV28 and TRBJ2-3, with a possible D match to TRBD2 (5 bases). V gave up 5 bases and J gave up 2 bases, with 14 bases separating them. Germline CDR1 and CDR2: MDHEN and SYDVKM. The CDR3 loop spans 15 amino acids. This CDR3 reads CASSPTSGSTDTQYF. The CDR3 nucleotides are TGTGCCAGCAGTCCCACTTCGGGGTCCACAGATACGCAGTATTTT.

The V call is TRBV7-2, the J call TRBJ1-2; 7 bases are a match to TRBD1. The germline V gene has CDR1 SGHTA and CDR2 FQGNSA. This CDR3 is built from 13 residues. The junction had 11 bases not matched to a gene; V was cut back by 5 bases and J by 11 bases. CDR3 DNA sequence: TGTGCCAGCAGCCTACGGGACAGCGCCCAATACACCTTC. The encoded protein is CASSLRDSAQYTF. The complete variable domain, with remaining parts taken from reference TRBV7-2 and TRBJ1-2, reads GAGVSQSPSNKVTEKGKDVELRCDPISGHTALYWYRQSLGQGLEFLIYFQGNSAPDKSGLPSDRFSAERTGGSVSTLTIQRTQQEDSAVYLCASSLRDSAQYTFGSGTRLTVV.

This sequence joins TRBV7-8 and TRBJ1-5, with TRBD1 identical over 7 bases. The CDR3 runs to 15 residues. J lost 5 bases, V lost 5 bases, and 9 bases had no gene match. Germline loops: CDR1 SGHVS, CDR2 FQNEAQ. CDR3 DNA: TGTGCCAGCAGCCCACGACAGGGAATCTATCAGCCCCAGCATTTT. Its protein is CASSPRQGIYQPQHF.

Here the CDR3 DNA reads TGTGCCAGCAGTTTATCTCCAGGGTTCTATGGCTACACCTTC. It specifies CASSLSPGFYGYTF. The chain recombines TRBV28 with TRBJ1-2, with a possible D match to TRBD1 (5 bases). Germline CDR1 is MDHEN and CDR2 is SYDVKM. Trimming removed 1 base at V and 4 bases at J, with 10 bases between. This CDR3 is 14 amino acids long.

Only a few counts were recorded for this clone. The V and J genes are TRBV6-5 and TRBJ2-5; 9 bases are shared with TRBD2. The CDR3 length is 15 residues. Per the germline V gene, CDR1 is MNHEY and CDR2 is SVGAGI. With V trimmed by 6 bases and J by 5 bases, 10 bases remained unmatched. The CDR3 loop is CASRQAGGWGETQYF. The CDR3 DNA is TGTGCCAGCAGGCAAGCGGGAGGCTGGGGGGAGACCCAGTACTTC.

Comment on this clone: At the DNA level, this CDR3 is encoded by other sequences in the same sample as well. This rearrangement joins TRBV10-3 to TRBJ2-3, with 11 bases fitting TRBD2. The CDR3 loop spans 15 amino acids. Germline values: CDR1 ENHRY, CDR2 SYGVKD. V gave up 11 bases and J gave up 1 base; unmatched junction bases: 8. CDR3 DNA: TGTGCCGCGCGGGGGACTAGCGGCGGCACAGATACGCAGTATTTT. This sequence encodes CAARGTSGGTDTQYF.